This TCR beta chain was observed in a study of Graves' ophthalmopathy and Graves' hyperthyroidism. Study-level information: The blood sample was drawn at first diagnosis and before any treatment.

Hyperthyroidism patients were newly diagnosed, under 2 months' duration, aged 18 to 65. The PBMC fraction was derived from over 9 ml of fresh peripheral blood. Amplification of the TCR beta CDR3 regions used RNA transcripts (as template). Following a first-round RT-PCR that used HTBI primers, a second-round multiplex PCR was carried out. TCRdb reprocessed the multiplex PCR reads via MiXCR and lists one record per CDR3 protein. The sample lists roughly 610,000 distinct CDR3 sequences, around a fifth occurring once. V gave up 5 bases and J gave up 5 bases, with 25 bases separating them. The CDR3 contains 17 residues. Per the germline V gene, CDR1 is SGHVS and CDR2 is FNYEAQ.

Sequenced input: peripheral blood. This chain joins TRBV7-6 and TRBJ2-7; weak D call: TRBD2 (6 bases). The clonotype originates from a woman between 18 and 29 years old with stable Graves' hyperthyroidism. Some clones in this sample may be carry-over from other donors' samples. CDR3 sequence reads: CASSLRAPRRERDEQYF. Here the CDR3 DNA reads TGTGCCAGCAGCCTAAGGGCCCCGAGGCGGGAACGAGACGAGCAGTACTTC.